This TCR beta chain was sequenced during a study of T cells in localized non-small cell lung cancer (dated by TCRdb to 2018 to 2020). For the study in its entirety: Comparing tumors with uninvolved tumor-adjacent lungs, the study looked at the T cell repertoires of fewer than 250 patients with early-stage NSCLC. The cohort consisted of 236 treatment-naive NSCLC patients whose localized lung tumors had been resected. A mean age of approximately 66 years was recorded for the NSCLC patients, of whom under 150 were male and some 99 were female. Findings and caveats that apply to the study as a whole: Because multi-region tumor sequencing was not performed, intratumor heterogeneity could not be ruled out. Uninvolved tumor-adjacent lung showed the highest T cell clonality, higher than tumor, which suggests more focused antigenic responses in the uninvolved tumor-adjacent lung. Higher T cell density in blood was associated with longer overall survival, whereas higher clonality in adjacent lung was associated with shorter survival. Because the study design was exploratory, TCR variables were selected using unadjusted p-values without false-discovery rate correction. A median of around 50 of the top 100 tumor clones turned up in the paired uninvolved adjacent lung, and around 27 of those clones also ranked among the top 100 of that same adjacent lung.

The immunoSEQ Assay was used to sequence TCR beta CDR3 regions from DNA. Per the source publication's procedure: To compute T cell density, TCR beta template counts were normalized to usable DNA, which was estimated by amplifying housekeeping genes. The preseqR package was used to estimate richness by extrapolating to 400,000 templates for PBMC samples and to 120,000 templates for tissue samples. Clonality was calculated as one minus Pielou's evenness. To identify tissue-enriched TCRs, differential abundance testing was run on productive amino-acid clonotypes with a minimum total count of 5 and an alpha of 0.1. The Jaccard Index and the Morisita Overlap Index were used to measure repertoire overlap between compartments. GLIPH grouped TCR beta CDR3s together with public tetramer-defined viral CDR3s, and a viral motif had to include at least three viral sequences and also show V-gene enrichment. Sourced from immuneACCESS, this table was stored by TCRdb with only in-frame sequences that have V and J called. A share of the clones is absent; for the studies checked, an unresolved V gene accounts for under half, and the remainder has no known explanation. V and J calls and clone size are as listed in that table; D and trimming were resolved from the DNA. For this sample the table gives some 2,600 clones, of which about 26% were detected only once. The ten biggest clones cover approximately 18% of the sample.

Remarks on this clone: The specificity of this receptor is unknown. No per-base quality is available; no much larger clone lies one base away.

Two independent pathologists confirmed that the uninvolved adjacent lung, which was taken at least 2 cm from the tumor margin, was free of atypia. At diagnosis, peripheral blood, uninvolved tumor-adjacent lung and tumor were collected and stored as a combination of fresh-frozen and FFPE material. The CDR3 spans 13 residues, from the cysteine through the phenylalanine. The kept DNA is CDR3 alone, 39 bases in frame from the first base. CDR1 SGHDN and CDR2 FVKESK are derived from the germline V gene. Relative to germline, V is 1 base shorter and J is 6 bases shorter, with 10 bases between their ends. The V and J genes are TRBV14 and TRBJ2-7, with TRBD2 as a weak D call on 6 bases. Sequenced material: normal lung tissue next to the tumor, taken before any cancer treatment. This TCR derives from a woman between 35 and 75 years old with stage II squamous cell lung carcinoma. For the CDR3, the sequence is CASSQVPEGEQYF. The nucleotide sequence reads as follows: TGTGCCAGCAGCCAAGTCCCGGAGGGCGAGCAGTACTTC.